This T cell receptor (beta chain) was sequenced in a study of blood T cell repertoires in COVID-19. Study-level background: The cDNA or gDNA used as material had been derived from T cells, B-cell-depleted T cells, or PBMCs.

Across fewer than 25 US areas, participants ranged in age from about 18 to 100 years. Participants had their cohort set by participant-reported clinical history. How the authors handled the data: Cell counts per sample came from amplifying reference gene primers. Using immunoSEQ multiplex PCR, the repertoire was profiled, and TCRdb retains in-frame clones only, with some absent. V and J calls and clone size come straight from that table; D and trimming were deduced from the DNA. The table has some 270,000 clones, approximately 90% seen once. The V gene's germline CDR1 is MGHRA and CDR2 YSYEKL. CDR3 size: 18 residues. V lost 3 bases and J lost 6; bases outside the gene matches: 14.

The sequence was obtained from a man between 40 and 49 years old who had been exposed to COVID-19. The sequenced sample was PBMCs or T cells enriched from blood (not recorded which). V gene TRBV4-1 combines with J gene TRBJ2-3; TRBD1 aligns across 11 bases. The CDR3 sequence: CASSQQLLGQGATDTQYF. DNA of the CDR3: TGCGCCAGCAGCCAGCAACTCCTCGGACAGGGGGCAACCGATACGCAGTATTTT.